Sequencing of this T cell receptor (beta chain) was carried out in a study of a mutant IDH1 vaccine in newly diagnosed glioma (dated by TCRdb to the early 2020s). Turning to the overall study: Of the 25 to 40 treated patients, roughly 60% were male and about 40% were female, and the mean age was approximately 39 years. Before enrollment, patients had received standard therapy of radiotherapy alone, temozolomide alone, or radiochemotherapy with temozolomide; most received the combination. For exploratory analyses, longitudinal TCRB deep sequencing was carried out in about two dozen treated patients wherever samples were available. Peripheral blood was drawn at six visits: V03 (baseline), V05, V07, V10, V12 and V13. Overall results and qualifications from the work: PBMC samples for TCRB deep sequencing were selected based on availability. Across multiple MHC alleles, vaccine-induced immune responses were seen in around 93% of patients. The authors noted that analyses of patient blood samples could not be reproduced because of sample limitations. Pseudoprogression appeared unrelated to alterations in the top peripheral T cell clonotypes detected by TCRB sequencing.

In the germline V gene, CDR1 corresponds to MGHRA and CDR2 to YSYEKL. There are 15 amino acids in the CDR3, from cysteine to phenylalanine inclusive. Left in the record is the CDR3 DNA by itself, 45 bases read in frame from the first base. A distance of 14 bases separates the germline ends of V and J, which lose 4 bases and 5 bases respectively. The time point tag for this specimen amounts to: baseline, week 1 (first vaccination visit). The treatment or condition tag for this specimen amounts to: pre-vaccination baseline after standard-of-care therapy. Newly diagnosed WHO grade 3 or 4 IDH1-mutant astrocytomas showing loss of nuclear ATRX were present in the donors. The samples were drawn from NOA16, a multicentre, single-arm, open-label phase I trial in Germany that tested a mutant IDH1 peptide vaccine in humans for the first time. Visit V03 blood draws served as the baseline sample for immunogenicity testing. Genomic DNA for TCRB sequencing was extracted from EDTA blood using the DNeasy Blood and Tissue Kit.

Details on this clone: Its antigen is currently not known. No base qualities exist here, and no much larger clone lies one base off it.

The method was the immunoSEQ multiplex PCR assay. Rearranged TCR beta chain sequences were amplified with the hsTCRB Kit following the manufacturer's protocol. An Illumina MiSeq was used to sequence the TCRB libraries. Per the original workflow: Demultiplexing, trimming and gene mapping were performed with the kit vendor's proprietary platform. TCRdb carries this immuneACCESS record with in-frame sequences only. Its versions omit some clonotypes, under half of them owing to an unresolved V gene in the studies checked, with the rest unexplained. V and J calls and clone size are those listed in that table; D and trimming were worked out from the DNA. The sample has tens of thousands of clones on record, around four fifths of them singletons. 7% to 8% of the sample rests with the top ten.

The receptor was derived from a woman between 50 and 59 years old with glioma. The rearranged segments are TRBV4-1 and TRBJ1-4; matching of 5 bases hints at TRBD1 as the D gene. The source material was PBMCs, sampled from a glioma patient treated with radiotherapy, temozolomide or both. The bases read TGCGCCAGCAGCCCCCCGGGACGGCGGAATGAAAAACTGTTTTTT. Translation gives CASSPPGRRNEKLFF.